Given below is one TCR beta chain in context. This sample is drawn from a study of cytomegalovirus exposure and HLA in healthy donors. V lost 0 bases to trimming and J lost 2 bases, with 14 bases between them. The CDR3 loop spans 18 amino acids. In germline, CDR1 is KGHSH, CDR2 LQKENI. Amplification used 60 Vbeta primers and 13 Jbeta primers. Generated by immunoSEQ multiplex PCR, the TCRdb table keeps only in-frame clones and is missing some. The profile shows around 67,000 clones, around 67% of them singletons. The material sequenced was PBMCs. The sequence was obtained from a woman in her 30s in good health and CMV-seronegative. This chain connects TRBV18 to TRBJ2-6; the D gene is possibly TRBD2 (5 bases). The CDR3 spells CASSPPDSFSAGANVLTF. The CDR3 DNA follows: TGTGCCAGCTCACCACCGGATAGCTTTAGCGCTGGGGCCAACGTCCTGACTTTC.